Each of the 17 T cell receptor beta chains below was sequenced from the same sample in a study of T cell responses to AZD1222 COVID-19 vaccine. The data were produced by immunoSEQ multiplex PCR, yet TCRdb's version contains in-frame clones alone and is incomplete. Found here are over 75,000 clones, around nine tenths of them singletons; the top ten hold under 2.5%. Specimen: peripheral blood, collected on day 0 of AZD1222 vaccination. The receptor source for this set is an adult in good health.

This chain links TRBV6-5 with TRBJ1-6, with D possibly TRBD1 on 5 matching bases. CDR1 and CDR2 (germline): MNHEY, SVGAGI. V was shortened by 10 bases and J by 5 bases, with 9 bases between the two germline ends. The CDR3 has 12 residues. CDR3 in DNA: TGTGCCACAGGGTCGAATAATTCACCCCTCCACTTT. The encoded protein is CATGSNNSPLHF.

The genes are TRBV6-5 and TRBJ1-1, with 9 bases matching TRBD1. The CDR3 spans 13 residues. The V gene end was trimmed by 6 bases and the J gene end by 5 bases; junction bases not matched to a gene: 4. Germline lookup yields CDR1 MNHEY and CDR2 SVGAGI. CDR3 residues: CASSLTGGTEAFF. As DNA, the CDR3 is TGTGCCAGCAGCTTGACAGGGGGAACTGAAGCTTTCTTT.

The chain joins TRBV11-1 to TRBJ1-1; tentatively, D is TRBD1 (6 bases). Germline lookup yields CDR1 SGHAT and CDR2 FQDESV (reference sequence). V lost 5 bases and J lost 1, with 17 bases in between. The CDR3 sequence is 16 residues long. In DNA, the CDR3 is TGTGCCAGCAGCCCCCATCGGGGGGCCTGGAACACTGAAGCTTTCTTT. Protein: CASSPHRGAWNTEAFF.

The rearrangement joins TRBV12-3 or TRBV12-4 to TRBJ2-1; D uncertain. Trimming left V 0 bases short and J 4 bases short, with 4 bases between. The CDR3 length is 13 residues. The CDR3 region has the DNA TGTGCCAGCAGTTTAGCCCTTTACAATGAGCAGTTCTTC. Its protein product is CASSLALYNEQFF.

This clone appeared a single time. The rearrangement uses TRBV19 and TRBJ2-7, with D possibly being TRBD2 (6 bases). V was pared by 4 bases and J by 9 bases, with 19 bases between. CDR3 length: 14 residues. The germline V gene encodes CDR1 LNHDA and CDR2 SQIVND (reference sequence). CDR3 nucleotide sequence: TGTGCCAGTAGTACGGGAGAGGGCAGCCCTGTGCAGTACTTC. This sequence encodes CASSTGEGSPVQYF.

The chain recombines TRBV18 with TRBJ1-3; D gene ambiguous. CDR3 length: 15 amino acids. The germline V gene has CDR1 KGHSH and CDR2 LQKENI. Between the trimmed V and J ends, which lost 1 base and 4 bases, there was a span of 11 bases. This CDR3 reads CASSPREGAGNTIYF. For the CDR3, the DNA is TGTGCCAGCTCACCACGTGAGGGAGCGGGAAACACCATATATTTT.

The rearrangement joins TRBV18 to TRBJ2-5, with unresolved D. The CDR3 length is 12 residues. The germline V gene has CDR1 KGHSH and CDR2 LQKENI. The V end was cut by 1 base, the J end by 5 bases, with 5 bases between. CDR3 in DNA: TGTGCCAGCTCACCACTGGCGGAGACCCAGTACTTC. Translated, it gives CASSPLAETQYF.

To note about this clone: The junction shows a germline mismatch at one end, possibly a read error. The chain couples TRBV19 to TRBJ1-3; D is undetermined. Germline V CDR1 and CDR2: LNHDA, SQIVND (reference sequence). CDR3 length: 14 amino acids. The DNA for the CDR3 is TGTGCCAGTAGTCTAGACATCTCTGGAAACACCATATATTTT. Protein sequence: CASSLDISGNTIYF.

The CDR3, as DNA: TGTGCCAGCAGGCCCCTGCGCTCTGGGGCCAACGTCCTGACTTTC. This gives the protein CASRPLRSGANVLTF. This chain joins TRBV6-5 and TRBJ2-6; D not certain. The CDR3 consists of 15 residues. Germline-derived CDR1 and CDR2 are MNHEY and SVGAGI. V shed 6 bases and J shed 0 bases, with 9 bases lying between them.

The V and J genes are TRBV6-1 and TRBJ2-7; TRBD1 matches at 7 bases. The ends lost 6 bases at V and 3 bases at J; junction bases unmatched: 8. The CDR3 is 14 amino acids. In germline, CDR1 is MNHNS, CDR2 SASEGT. DNA of the CDR3: TGTGCCAGCAGACAGGGACAGTCTATCTACGAGCAGTACTTC. Its protein product is CASRQGQSIYEQYF.

The chain links TRBV12-5 to TRBJ1-1; TRBD1 is a possible D gene (5 bases). V was clipped by 5 bases and J by 4 bases, with 14 bases between them. From germline, CDR1 is LGHNT and CDR2 FRNRAP. The CDR3 consists of 14 residues. The CDR3 DNA is TGTGCTAGTGGTCCGAGGGACGGGGTCACTGAAGCTTTCTTT. It specifies CASGPRDGVTEAFF.

This chain connects TRBV4-3 to TRBJ2-7, with 8 positions matching TRBD2. After removal of 3 bases from V and 3 bases from J, the junction contained 10 bases not matched to a gene. CDR3 length equals 16 residues. Germline assignment: CDR1 LGHNA and CDR2 YSLEER. The CDR3 DNA follows: TGCGCCAGCAGCCACACAAGCGGGGGCCGTGACTACGAGCAGTACTTC. Translated, it gives CASSHTSGGRDYEQYF.

V and J are TRBV6-5 and TRBJ2-7; D gene uncertain. Germline values: CDR1 MNHEY, CDR2 SVGAGI. Trimming took off 2 bases at V and 2 bases at J, with 4 bases between the two ends. The CDR3 has 12 amino acids. The DNA for the CDR3 is TGTGCCAGCAGTTACGGGACCTACGAGCAGTACTTC. This translates into CASSYGTYEQYF.

The CDR3 here is CASSRGNQPQHF. CDR3 nucleotides: TGTGCCAGCAGTAGGGGGAATCAGCCCCAGCATTTT. The V gene is TRBV27, the J gene TRBJ1-5; TRBD1 is a possible D gene (6 bases). Per germline, CDR1 MNHEY and CDR2 SMNVEV (reference sequence). CDR3 length equals 12 residues. V gave up 5 bases and J gave up 4 bases, with 6 bases separating them.

This clone has a single count. The chain is built from TRBV11-2 and TRBJ1-5; D not resolved. The CDR3 consists of 12 residues. Germline assignment: CDR1 SGHAT and CDR2 FQNNGV. V lost 3 bases to trimming and J lost 7 bases, with 7 bases between them. The CDR3 protein is CASSLGGQPQHF. The CDR3 region has the DNA TGTGCCAGCAGCTTGGGCGGCCAGCCCCAGCATTTT.

This chain uses TRBV19 with TRBJ1-4; D is perhaps TRBD1 (6 bases). The CDR3 totals 15 residues. Trimming shortened V by 3 bases and J by 5 bases, and 13 bases separated the two germline ends. Germline V CDR1 and CDR2: LNHDA, SQIVND (reference sequence). The CDR3 nucleotides read TGTGCCAGTAGTATTTTCGGGGGCGAAAATGAAAAACTGTTTTTT. Translation gives CASSIFGGENEKLFF.

The CDR3 coding sequence is TGTGCCAGCAGTCGACTAAGCCAGGATCATACGCAGTATTTT. The encoded protein is CASSRLSQDHTQYF. The chain recombines TRBV2 with TRBJ2-3, with D possibly TRBD2 on 5 matching bases. The CDR3 runs to 14 residues. V was shortened by 5 bases and J by 7 bases, with 16 bases between the two germline ends. In germline, CDR1 is SNHLY, CDR2 FYNNEI.